The present TCR beta chain was sequenced within a study of blood T cell repertoires in COVID-19. As for the study in general: Sites across the United States, Italy and Spain contributed samples from acute and convalescent COVID-19. In each case, the material was cDNA or gDNA derived from T cells, B-cell-depleted T cells, or PBMCs.

Per the authors' pipeline: For nucleated cells, counts were estimated from reference gene primer amplification. Clones were sequenced by immunoSEQ multiplex PCR, and TCRdb holds only the in-frame ones, with some missing. Clonal size and the V and J genes are those of that table, whereas D and trimming came from the DNA. The table records 65,000 or so clones, roughly 90% of them present only once. The V gene's germline CDR1 is SGHTA and CDR2 FQGNSA. V was shortened by 5 bases and J by 9 bases, with 20 bases between the two germline ends. The CDR3 is 15 amino acids. The specimen was peripheral blood. V is TRBV7-2 and J is TRBJ2-1; no reliable D call. This sequence originates from a man in his sixties with acute or convalescent COVID-19. The CDR3 coding sequence is TGTGCCAGCAGCAGGATGAGTCTAGTTGCGCGTGAGCAGTTCTTC. It encodes CASSRMSLVAREQFF. The entire variable domain, with the rest obtained from reference TRBV7-2 and TRBJ2-1, is as follows: GAGVSQSPSNKVTEKGKDVELRCDPISGHTALYWYRQSLGQGLEFLIYFQGNSAPDKSGLPSDRFSAERTGGSVSTLTIQRTQQEDSAVYLCASSRMSLVAREQFFGPGTRLTVL.